This T cell receptor (beta chain) is drawn from a study of T cells in Graves' hyperthyroidism and ophthalmopathy. This clonotype was found a few times. Its ends do not fully match the called genes, so a read error is possible. CDR3 length: 14 residues. The CDR3 regions of TCR beta were amplified from RNA transcripts. The TCR CDR3 was amplified in a first-round RT-PCR using the HTBI primer set. TCRdb recomputed calls from the multiplex PCR reads with MiXCR, one row per CDR3 protein. The sample lists hundreds of thousands of distinct CDR3 sequences; roughly 16% were seen once. The chain couples TRBV12-3 or TRBV12-4 to TRBJ1-5; D not resolved. The TCR sequence derives from a woman aged 40-49 years with Graves' ophthalmopathy. The sample consisted of blood. The CDR3 sequence: CASRAGGESQSQHF. The DNA of the CDR3 is TGTGCCAGCAGAGCCGGCGGAGAGAGTCAGTCCCAGCATTTT.